The rows below give T cell receptor beta chains drawn from one sample of a study of vaccination effects on CD4 cells after COVID-19. No antigen has been identified for these receptors. The data were produced by immunoSEQ multiplex PCR, yet TCRdb's version contains in-frame clones alone and is incomplete. Altogether about 16,000 clones are present, about 70% being singletons, with the ten largest covering 18%. Sequences were derived from CD4+ T cells from PBMCs cultured with HCoV-NL63 spike peptides, sampled after COVID-19 vaccination. These receptors came from a human donor who received a COVID-19 vaccine. CDR3s include the opening cysteine and the closing phenylalanine or tryptophan. A D gene is named only where the DNA matches it firmly. Some rows have no size entry. The others give once, few or many, or a class for an expanded clone.

v_gene,j_gene,abundance,d_gene,CDR3aa,CDR3nt
TRBV5-4,TRBJ1-2,-,-,CAYYDLRVKGYTF,TGTGCCTACTATGATCTCAGGGTAAAAGGCTACACCTTC
TRBV6-1,TRBJ1-3,once,-,CASSPGHIGNTIYF,TGTGCCAGCAGCCCAGGGCACATAGGAAACACCATATATTTT
TRBV28,TRBJ2-5,once,TRBD2,CASSRTSSRRETQYF,TGTGCCAGCAGTCGGACTAGCTCCAGGCGGGAGACCCAGTACTTC
TRBV2,TRBJ1-2,-,-,CASSAQMLRSGYTF,TGTGCCAGCAGTGCCCAGATGCTACGGTCTGGCTACACCTTC
TRBV18,TRBJ1-2,-,-,CASSPVVKLNYGYTF,TGTGCCAGCTCACCCGTAGTCAAACTTAACTATGGCTACACCTTC
TRBV11-1,TRBJ2-1,-,TRBD2,CASSPSSGAIQFF,TGTGCCAGCAGCCCCTCTAGCGGCGCTATACAGTTCTTC
TRBV7-2,TRBJ2-5,-,TRBD2,CASSLVIAGVTKETQYF,TGTGCCAGCAGCTTAGTAATAGCGGGGGTGACGAAAGAGACCCAGTACTTC
TRBV5-6,TRBJ1-2,-,-,CASSPVTEGSGYTF,TGTGCCAGCAGCCCCGTGACAGAAGGTAGTGGCTACACCTTC
TRBV27,TRBJ1-1,once,TRBD1,CASSHGQGLTEAFF,TGTGCCAGCAGTCACGGACAGGGGTTGACTGAAGCTTTCTTT
TRBV6-5,TRBJ2-2,-,TRBD2,CASSYSRLATGELFF,TGTGCCAGCAGTTACTCGAGACTAGCCACCGGGGAGCTGTTTTTT
TRBV7-9,TRBJ1-2,-,-,CASSLGHGYGYTF,TGTGCCAGCAGCTTGGGACATGGCTATGGCTACACCTTC
TRBV6-5,TRBJ2-7,-,-,CASSYSRREYF,TGTGCCAGCAGTTACTCGAGGCGGGAGTACTTC
TRBV19,TRBJ2-2,-,-,CASLPGNWYTGELFF,TGTGCCAGTCTTCCAGGGAATTGGTACACCGGGGAGCTGTTTTTT
TRBV19,TRBJ2-5,-,-,CASSIAETQYF,TGTGCCAGTAGTATTGCTGAGACCCAGTACTTC
TRBV21-1,TRBJ1-1,-,-,CASRMPKGDLNTEAFF,TGTGCCAGCAGGATGCCTAAGGGGGATCTGAACACTGAAGCTTTCTTT
TRBV5-1,TRBJ1-5,-,-,CASSLEQNQPQHF,TGCGCCAGCAGCTTGGAACAGAATCAGCCCCAGCATTTT
TRBV6-5,TRBJ1-4,-,-,CASLREKLFF,TGTGCCAGCCTCCGGGAAAAACTGTTTTTT
TRBV19,TRBJ1-2,few,-,CASSDGGRNYGYTF,TGTGCCAGTTCAGACGGCGGACGGAACTATGGCTACACCTTC
TRBV27,TRBJ1-2,-,-,CASRSIGTQRVGYTF,TGTGCCAGCAGATCGATCGGGACGCAGAGGGTTGGCTACACCTTC
TRBV10-3,TRBJ1-2,-,-,CAISPGARAYGYTF,TGTGCCATCAGTCCGGGGGCACGTGCATATGGCTACACCTTC
TRBV5-5,TRBJ1-1,once,-,CASSLGTGFMNTEAFF,TGTGCCAGCAGCTTGGGAACAGGGTTCATGAACACTGAAGCTTTCTTT
TRBV7-9,TRBJ2-3,-,-,CASSLQERDTQYF,TGTGCCAGCAGCTTACAAGAACGAGATACGCAGTATTTT
TRBV19,TRBJ1-2,-,-,CASSIGQYFGYTF,TGTGCCAGTAGTATCGGACAGTACTTTGGCTACACCTTC
TRBV6-5,TRBJ2-2,few,-,CASRFGRTGELFF,TGTGCCAGCCGGTTCGGGCGCACCGGGGAGCTGTTTTTT
TRBV7-2,TRBJ2-7,-,-,CASSLLAGSAYEQYF,TGTGCCAGCAGCTTATTGGCGGGGAGCGCCTACGAGCAGTACTTC
TRBV4-1,TRBJ2-5,-,-,CASSLLGPSSRETQYF,TGCGCCAGCAGCCTCCTCGGGCCCTCTAGTCGGGAGACCCAGTACTTC
TRBV19,TRBJ1-1,-,TRBD1,CASSRGQGATPKAFF,TGTGCCAGTAGTAGAGGACAGGGGGCTACCCCAAAAGCTTTCTTT
TRBV24-1,TRBJ2-7,-,-,CATSGEQGTREQYF,TGTGCCACCAGTGGGGAGCAGGGGACTCGCGAGCAGTACTTC
TRBV28,TRBJ1-5,-,TRBD1,CASSSPGTGVRQPQHF,TGTGCCAGCAGTTCCCCGGGGACAGGGGTGAGGCAGCCCCAGCATTTT
TRBV7-3,TRBJ2-3,-,-,CASSPPSDTQYF,TGTGCCAGCAGCCCCCCTTCGGATACGCAGTATTTT
TRBV19,TRBJ2-1,-,TRBD1,CASSSRTGPSDEQFF,TGTGCCAGTAGTTCACGGACAGGACCCTCGGATGAGCAGTTCTTC
TRBV6-2/TRBV6-3,TRBJ2-7,-,TRBD1,CASTPGQREQYF,TGTGCCAGCACCCCGGGACAGAGAGAGCAGTACTTC
TRBV28,TRBJ1-1,few,-,CASSYKNEAFF,TGTGCCAGCAGTTACAAGAATGAAGCTTTCTTT
TRBV12-5,TRBJ2-7,-,-,CASGFGYEQYF,TGTGCTAGTGGTTTCGGGTACGAGCAGTACTTC
TRBV29-1,TRBJ2-1,-,-,CSVRPLDEQFF,TGCAGCGTCAGGCCTTTAGATGAGCAGTTCTTC
TRBV7-2,TRBJ1-6,-,-,CASSLGLQGRGNSPLHF,TGTGCCAGCAGCTTAGGTCTGCAGGGAAGGGGGAATTCACCCCTCCACTTT
TRBV7-2,TRBJ2-5,-,-,CASSSGATLQETQYF,TGTGCCAGCAGCTCGGGGGCCACACTTCAAGAGACCCAGTACTTC
TRBV18,TRBJ1-2,-,-,CASSPQQVGDGYTF,TGTGCCAGCTCACCACAACAGGTCGGGGATGGCTACACCTTC
TRBV30,TRBJ1-2,-,-,CAWSQGPVGGYTF,TGTGCCTGGTCCCAGGGCCCCGTGGGGGGCTACACCTTC
TRBV28,TRBJ2-3,-,-,CASSPPNHHTDTQYF,TGTGCCAGCAGTCCGCCAAACCATCACACAGATACGCAGTATTTT
TRBV24-1,TRBJ2-5,-,-,CATSDPPAETQYF,TGTGCCACCAGTGATCCACCAGCAGAGACCCAGTACTTC
TRBV4-1,TRBJ2-2,-,TRBD1,CASSRQGAGAGELFF,TGCGCCAGCAGCCGACAGGGGGCTGGGGCCGGGGAGCTGTTTTTT
TRBV28,TRBJ2-3,-,TRBD2,CASSTIPGLALVTQYF,TGTGCCAGCAGTACTATTCCGGGACTAGCGTTGGTTACGCAGTATTTT
TRBV5-1,TRBJ1-1,-,TRBD1,CASSLDRQGTEAFF,TGCGCCAGCAGCCTGGACAGGCAAGGCACTGAAGCTTTCTTT
TRBV5-1,TRBJ1-1,-,-,CASSSDLLGRLTEAFF,TGCGCCAGCAGCTCAGATCTCTTAGGTAGACTCACTGAAGCTTTCTTT
TRBV9,TRBJ2-3,once,TRBD1,CASSARPGQPTDTQYF,TGTGCCAGCAGCGCCCGTCCGGGACAGCCCACAGATACGCAGTATTTT
TRBV4-2,TRBJ1-2,-,TRBD1,CASSLTGAGDYGYTF,TGTGCCAGCAGCCTTACAGGGGCCGGGGACTATGGCTACACCTTC
TRBV18,TRBJ2-1,-,TRBD2,CASSPPAGGPGEQFF,TGTGCCAGCTCACCACCGGCGGGGGGGCCTGGGGAGCAGTTCTTC
TRBV27,TRBJ2-5,-,-,CASSLGETQYF,TGTGCCAGCAGTCTAGGGGAGACCCAGTACTTC
TRBV28,TRBJ1-1,-,-,CASHRDVFEAFF,TGTGCCAGTCACCGGGACGTCTTTGAAGCTTTCTTT
TRBV9,TRBJ2-1,-,TRBD1,CASGMGQGAYNEQFF,TGTGCCAGCGGCATGGGACAGGGGGCTTACAATGAGCAGTTCTTC
TRBV30,TRBJ1-4,-,TRBD1,CAWSVRQGGEKLFF,TGTGCCTGGAGTGTAAGACAGGGGGGCGAAAAACTGTTTTTT
TRBV6-2/TRBV6-3,TRBJ1-5,once,TRBD1,CASSYADRARQPQHF,TGTGCCAGCAGTTATGCGGACAGGGCCAGACAGCCCCAGCATTTT
TRBV4-2,TRBJ1-2,few,TRBD1,CASSQDRGGGAYGYTF,TGTGCCAGCAGCCAAGATCGTGGAGGGGGCGCATATGGCTACACCTTC
TRBV7-6,TRBJ2-7,few,-,CASSLAPGTVYEQYF,TGTGCCAGCAGCTTAGCCCCCGGGACTGTTTACGAGCAGTACTTC
TRBV7-8,TRBJ1-4,-,-,CASSLVAGGPIIEKLFF,TGTGCCAGCAGCTTAGTCGCTGGGGGACCGATAATTGAGAAACTGTTTTTT
TRBV9,TRBJ2-3,-,TRBD2,CASSVVLAGGPDTQYF,TGTGCCAGCAGCGTAGTACTAGCGGGGGGGCCGGATACGCAGTATTTT
TRBV19,TRBJ2-3,-,-,CASSISTSGSTDTQYF,TGTGCCAGTAGTATATCGACATCGGGAAGCACAGATACGCAGTATTTT
TRBV5-1,TRBJ2-7,-,-,CASSFIPGSNYEQYF,TGCGCCAGCAGCTTTATACCCGGATCTAACTACGAGCAGTACTTC